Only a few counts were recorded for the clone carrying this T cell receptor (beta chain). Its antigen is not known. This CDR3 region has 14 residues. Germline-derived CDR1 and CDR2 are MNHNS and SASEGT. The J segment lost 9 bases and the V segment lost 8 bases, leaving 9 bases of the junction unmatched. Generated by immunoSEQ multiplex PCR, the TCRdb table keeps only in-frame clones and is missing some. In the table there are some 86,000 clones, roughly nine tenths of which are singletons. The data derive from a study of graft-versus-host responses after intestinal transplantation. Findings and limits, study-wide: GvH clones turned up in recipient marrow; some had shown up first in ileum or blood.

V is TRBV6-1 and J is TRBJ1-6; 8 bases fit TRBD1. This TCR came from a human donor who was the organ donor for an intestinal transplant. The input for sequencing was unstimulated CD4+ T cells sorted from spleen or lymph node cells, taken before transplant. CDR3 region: CASRTGRISSPLHF. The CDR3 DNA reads TGTGCCAGCCGGACAGGGCGTATCAGTTCACCCCTCCACTTT.